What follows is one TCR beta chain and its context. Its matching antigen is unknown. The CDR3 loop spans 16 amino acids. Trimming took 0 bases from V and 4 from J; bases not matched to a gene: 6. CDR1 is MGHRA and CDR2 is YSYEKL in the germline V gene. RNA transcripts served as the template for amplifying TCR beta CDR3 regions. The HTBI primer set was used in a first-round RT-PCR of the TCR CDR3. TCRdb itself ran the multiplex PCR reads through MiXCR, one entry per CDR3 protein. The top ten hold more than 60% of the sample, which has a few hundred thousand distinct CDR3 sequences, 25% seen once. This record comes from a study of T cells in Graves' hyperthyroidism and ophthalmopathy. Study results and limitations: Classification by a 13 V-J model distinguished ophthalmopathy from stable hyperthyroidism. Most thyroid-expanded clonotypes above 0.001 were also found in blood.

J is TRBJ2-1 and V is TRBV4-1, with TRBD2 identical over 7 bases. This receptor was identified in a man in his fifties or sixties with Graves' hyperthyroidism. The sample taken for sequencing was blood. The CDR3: CASSQESSGVYNEQFF. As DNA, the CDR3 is TGCGCCAGCAGCCAAGAATCCAGCGGGGTTTACAATGAGCAGTTCTTC.